Each of the 29 T cell receptor beta chains below was sequenced from the same sample in a study of blood T cells in healthy people across ages. Primers used in a second PCR of roughly 7 to 12 cycles were a sample-barcoded 5' primer and a J-beta primer mix. In TCRdb, the 5' RACE reads were re-called with MiXCR into one record per CDR3 protein. Of some 700,000 distinct CDR3 sequences in the sample, 22% were seen once. The specimen sequenced was blood. All receptors come from a man between 65 and 85 years old in good health.

The chain uses TRBV6-1 and TRBJ1-1; D is uncertain. V was cut by 3 bases and J by 5 bases, with 16 bases left in between. The CDR3 loop spans 15 amino acids. CDR1 and CDR2 (germline): MNHNS, SASEGT. In DNA, the CDR3 is TGTGCCAGCAGTGACGTAATCCCAGTGGGGACTGAAGCTTTCTTT. It specifies CASSDVIPVGTEAFF.

The J gene is TRBJ1-1, the V gene TRBV12-3 or TRBV12-4, with D possibly being TRBD1 (6 bases). The CDR3 sequence is 14 residues long. V was cut by 3 bases and J by 1 base, with 9 bases left in between. The CDR3 is CASSFQGKNTEAFF. CDR3 coding DNA: TGTGCCAGCAGTTTTCAGGGGAAGAACACTGAAGCTTTCTTT.

This clonotype has only a few counts. The chain links TRBV18 to TRBJ2-3; D might be TRBD2 (5 bases). The CDR3 totals 14 residues. The germline gives CDR1 KGHSH, CDR2 LQKENI. Deletions cut 2 bases from V and 1 base from J, with 7 bases between. The CDR3: CASSPMRGTDTQYF. CDR3 DNA: TGTGCCAGCTCACCAATGCGGGGCACAGATACGCAGTATTTT. The full variable domain, in which reference TRBV18 and TRBJ2-3 provide the parts outside the CDR3, is NAGVMQNPRHLVRRRGQEARLRCSPMKGHSHVYWYRQLPEEGLKFMVYLQKENIIDESGMPKERFSAEFPKEGPSILRIQQVVRGDSAAYFCASSPMRGTDTQYFGPGTRLTVL.

The chain recombines TRBV24-1 with TRBJ2-1, with a possible D match to TRBD1 (5 bases). This CDR3 has 16 amino acids. V lost 4 bases, J lost 6 bases, and 18 bases lay in between. Looked up from germline, CDR1 is KGHDR and CDR2 is SFDVKD. CDR3 in DNA: TGTGCCACCAGTGACCCTGGGGCTCGCTTCGGCAATGAGCAGTTCTTC. It yields the protein CATSDPGARFGNEQFF.

This clonotype has only one observation. The CDR3 here is CSARREGTGELFF. CDR3 nucleotide sequence: TGCAGTGCTAGAAGGGAGGGTACCGGGGAGCTGTTTTTT. J is TRBJ2-2 and V is TRBV20-1, with 7 nucleotides matching TRBD2. This CDR3 has 13 residues. Germline-derived CDR1 and CDR2 are DFQATT and SNEGSKA (reference sequence). J was trimmed by 5 bases and V by 2 bases; bases with no gene match: 2.

This clonotype was counted once. J is TRBJ2-3 and V is TRBV5-1; D is perhaps TRBD1 (5 bases). The J call may be in error: the DNA end matches TRBJ1-5 better. Germline V gene lookup returns CDR1 SGHRS and CDR2 YFSETQ. The CDR3 loop spans 16 amino acids. CDR3 in DNA: TGCGCCAGCAGCTATGCACTAGCGGGAAAGACAGATACGCAGCATTTT. This encodes CASSYALAGKTDTQHF.

V and J are TRBV20-1 and TRBJ2-5; TRBD2 matches at 7 bases. With the DNA end fitting TRBJ2-7 better, the J assignment may be wrong. The CDR3 contains 14 residues. The germline V gene encodes CDR1 DFQATT and CDR2 SNEGSKA (reference sequence). The CDR3 protein is CSAMVGLAVYEQYF. CDR3 DNA sequence: TGCAGTGCTATGGTTGGGCTAGCGGTATACGAGCAGTACTTC.

This chain links TRBV12-3 or TRBV12-4 with TRBJ1-2; 10 nucleotides agree with TRBD1. The CDR3 contains 15 residues. V was pared by 3 bases and J by 7 bases, with 8 bases of the junction left unmatched. In nucleotides, the CDR3 is TGTGCCAGCAGTTTCACCGGGACAGGGGTCGCTGGCTACACCTTC. It specifies CASSFTGTGVAGYTF.

There are many counts of this clonotype. The gene calls are TRBV7-2 and TRBJ1-2; a weak D match, TRBD1 (5 bases). CDR1 SGHTA and CDR2 FQGNSA come from the germline V gene. Trimming took off 6 bases at V and 0 bases at J, with 11 bases between the two ends. The CDR3 runs 14 residues. The CDR3 bases are TGTGCCAGCAGTTTGGGGGGAACTAACTATGGCTACACCTTC. Amino acids: CASSLGGTNYGYTF.

In this sample, this clonotype turned up a few times. The chain combines TRBV28 with TRBJ1-1; a weak D match, TRBD1 (5 bases). The germline V gene encodes CDR1 MDHEN and CDR2 SYDVKM. The CDR3 loop spans 15 amino acids. Trimming stripped 3 bases from V and 2 bases from J, with 13 bases between. The CDR3 sequence is CASSLGVGGNTEAFF. For the CDR3, the DNA is TGTGCCAGCAGTTTGGGGGTGGGTGGAAACACTGAAGCTTTCTTT.

This sequence joins TRBV5-5 and TRBJ2-1; D is unresolved. The CDR3 runs to 14 residues. V lost 0 bases, J lost 7 bases, and 11 bases lay in between. Germline CDR1 reads SGHKS; CDR2 reads YYEKEE (reference sequence). CDR3 protein: CASSLGWSMNEQFF. CDR3 in DNA: TGTGCCAGCAGCTTGGGCTGGTCGATGAATGAGCAGTTCTTC.

This sequence joins TRBV20-1 and TRBJ2-4, with 7 bases fitting TRBD2. Germline CDR1 is DFQATT and CDR2 is SNEGSKA (reference sequence). The CDR3 runs to 13 residues. V was clipped by 8 bases and J by 7 bases; unmatched bases: 11. The CDR3 DNA sequence: TGCAGTCCCTTTAAAGTGGGGGGGAACATTCAGTACTTC. The encoded protein is CSPFKVGGNIQYF.

The chain recombines TRBV3-1 with TRBJ1-1; D remains unclear. V dropped 8 bases and J dropped 4 bases, with 14 bases sitting between them. The germline V gene encodes CDR1 LGHDT and CDR2 YNNKEL (reference sequence). CDR3 length: 13 amino acids. The CDR3 coding sequence is TGTGCCAGCGCCGACACCTCCATCACTGAAGCTTTCTTT. Translation gives CASADTSITEAFF.

V is TRBV18 and J is TRBJ1-3, with a tentative D call TRBD1 (6 bases). Germline CDR1 KGHSH, CDR2 LQKENI. V was clipped by 5 bases and J by 0 bases, with 20 bases between them. The CDR3 loop spans 18 amino acids. The CDR3 DNA reads TGTGCCAGCTCATCCGACAGGATCCGTAGCAGCTCTGGAAACACCATATATTTT. This translates into CASSSDRIRSSSGNTIYF. The full variable domain, completed using reference TRBV18 and TRBJ1-3, is NAGVMQNPRHLVRRRGQEARLRCSPMKGHSHVYWYRQLPEEGLKFMVYLQKENIIDESGMPKERFSAEFPKEGPSILRIQQVVRGDSAAYFCASSSDRIRSSSGNTIYFGEGSWLTVV.

This clonotype was picked up a small number of times. The chain uses TRBV7-2 and TRBJ2-2; 9 bases agree with TRBD2. The CDR3 is 17 residues long. CDR1 and CDR2 from the germline V gene are SGHTA and FQGNSA. With 3 bases clipped from V and 0 bases from J, the junction kept 5 bases outside the gene matches. The CDR3 nucleotides are TGTGCCAGCAGCTTGTCGCTAGCGGGAACGAACACCGGGGAGCTGTTTTTT. Translated: CASSLSLAGTNTGELFF.

The chain combines TRBV10-3 with TRBJ1-6; no clear D gene. Per the germline V gene, CDR1 is ENHRY and CDR2 is SYGVKD. This CDR3 contains 13 residues. V was pared by 11 bases and J by 8 bases, with 16 bases between. CDR3 DNA: TGTGCCGTCCGGACTCTCGCGGATTCACCCCTCCACTTT. It is translated as CAVRTLADSPLHF.

This clonotype was seen a few times. This chain links TRBV28 with TRBJ1-2; possibly TRBD1 for D (5 bases). This CDR3 has 14 residues. V was pared by 5 bases and J by 4 bases, with 14 bases between. Germline CDR1 MDHEN, CDR2 SYDVKM. The CDR3 DNA is TGTGCCAGCAGTGAGACAGCTGGGGCCTATGGCTACACCTTC. As protein: CASSETAGAYGYTF.

This chain joins TRBV6-2 or TRBV6-3 and TRBJ2-4, with D unclear. Trimming cost V 6 bases and J 9 bases, with 21 bases left between them. The CDR3 extends over 15 amino acids. CDR1 is MNHEY and CDR2 is SVGEGT in the germline V gene. CDR3 nucleotide sequence: TGTGCCAGCAGCAGAAATGCCCCGCTTAAGGGCATTCAGTACTTC. Translating it yields CASSRNAPLKGIQYF.

A word on this clonotype: An end of the junction does not agree with germline; a read error may underlie this. This chain connects TRBV6-5 to TRBJ2-1; tentative D call: TRBD1 (5 bases). The tail of the sequence fits TRBJ2-5 better, so the J call may be wrong. The CDR3 extends over 15 amino acids. Germline V gives CDR1 MNHEY, CDR2 SVGAGI. Written as DNA, the CDR3 is TGTGCCAGCAGTTACGGGGCTACCATTGGAGAGGCCCAGTACTTC. It is translated as CASSYGATIGEAQYF.

This clonotype was seen a few times. The CDR3 DNA follows: TGTGCCAGCAGTGAACGTTTAGCGGCCCCGGTTACGCAGTATTTT. It translates to CASSERLAAPVTQYF. The genes are TRBV6-1 and TRBJ2-3; D is possibly TRBD2 (6 bases). Germline values: CDR1 MNHNS, CDR2 SASEGT. Trimming stripped 2 bases from V and 8 bases from J, with 17 bases between. CDR3 length: 15 amino acids.

The rearrangement links TRBV6-6 to TRBJ2-5; tentative D call: TRBD1 (6 bases). The J call could be wrong; TRBJ2-7 is a better fit for the DNA end. Germline assignment: CDR1 MNHNY and CDR2 SVGAGI (reference sequence). The CDR3 is made up of 14 amino acids. The CDR3 loop is CASSWGTQSYEQYF. In nucleotides, the CDR3 is TGTGCCAGCTCTTGGGGGACACAGTCCTACGAGCAGTACTTC.

This chain uses TRBV30 with TRBJ2-4; D tentatively reads TRBD1 or TRBD2 (5 bases each). This CDR3 region has 14 residues. Trimming removed 2 bases from V and 5 bases from J, with 13 bases in between. Germline V gives CDR1 GTSNPN, CDR2 SVGIG (reference sequence). The CDR3 bases are TGTGCCTGGAGTCCACTCAGGGACCAAAACATTCAGTACTTC. Translated, it gives CAWSPLRDQNIQYF. Drawing the rest from reference TRBV30 and TRBJ2-4, the complete variable domain is SQTIHQWPATLVQPVGSPLSLECTVEGTSNPNLYWYRQAAGRGLQLLFYSVGIGQISSEVPQNLSASRPQDRQFILSSKKLLLSDSGFYLCAWSPLRDQNIQYFGAGTRLSVL.

This clonotype was detected a few times. V and J are TRBV6-2 or TRBV6-3 and TRBJ1-2, with D unclear. Germline CDR1 reads MNHEY; CDR2 reads SVGEGT. CDR3 length: 13 residues. Trimming pared 1 base from V and 9 bases from J, leaving 12 bases between. CDR3 amino acids: CASSYFKTERYTF. In nucleotides, the CDR3 is TGTGCCAGCAGTTACTTCAAGACGGAGCGCTACACCTTC.

This clonotype was detected a few times. The chain carries TRBV28 and TRBJ2-3; D tentatively fits TRBD1 or TRBD2 (5 bases each). The length of the CDR3 is 15 residues. Trimming took off 5 bases at V and 1 base at J, with 13 bases between the two ends. Germline V gene data show CDR1 as MDHEN and CDR2 as SYDVKM. CDR3 sequence (DNA): TGTGCCAGCAGTACCCTTCTGGGGGGCACAGATACGCAGTATTTT. It is translated as CASSTLLGGTDTQYF.

This clonotype was counted only a few times. The chain carries TRBV20-1 and TRBJ2-3; perhaps TRBD1 as D (5 bases). CDR1 and CDR2 from the germline V gene are DFQATT and SNEGSKA (reference sequence). V was clipped by 1 base and J by 3 bases, with 14 bases between them. The CDR3 has 15 amino acids. CDR3 DNA sequence: TGCAGTGCTAGAGGTAGAAGGGGCGGTACAGATACGCAGTATTTT. The encoded protein is CSARGRRGGTDTQYF.

This clonotype was observed many times. The rearrangement uses TRBV11-1 and TRBJ1-2; the match to TRBD1 covers 9 bases. This CDR3 is 14 amino acids long. CDR1 and CDR2 (germline): SGHAT, FQDESV (reference sequence). The junction had 4 bases not matched to a gene; V was cut back by 5 bases and J by 3 bases. The CDR3 DNA reads as TGTGCCAGCAGCCCCTGGACAGGGGACTATGGCTACACCTTC. Amino acids: CASSPWTGDYGYTF. Combining the CDR3 with reference TRBV11-1 and TRBJ1-2 gives the whole variable domain EAEVAQSPRYKITEKSQAVAFWCDPISGHATLYWYRQILGQGPELLVQFQDESVVDDSQLPKDRFSAERLKGVDSTLKIQPAELGDSAMYLCASSPWTGDYGYTFGSGTRLTVV.

Here the CDR3 reads CASSFRSGTGRIGYTF. The CDR3 DNA follows: TGTGCCAGCAGTTTCCGATCCGGGACAGGGAGGATCGGCTACACCTTC. This rearrangement joins TRBV28 to TRBJ1-2; 9 bases agree with TRBD1. V was pared by 3 bases and J by 8 bases, with 13 bases of the junction left unmatched. The CDR3 length is 16 residues. Looked up from germline, CDR1 is MDHEN and CDR2 is SYDVKM.

This chain links TRBV20-1 with TRBJ1-3; weak D call: TRBD1 (5 bases). The CDR3 runs to 14 residues. Trimming cost V 6 bases and J 3 bases, with 15 bases left between them. Germline V CDR1 and CDR2: DFQATT, SNEGSKA (reference sequence). The CDR3 loop is CSAIGGYSGNTIYF. DNA for the CDR3: TGCAGTGCCATCGGGGGATATAGTGGAAACACCATATATTTT.

The chain joins TRBV20-1 to TRBJ1-4; TRBD1 might be the D (5 bases). CDR3 size: 15 residues. V was pared by 6 bases and J by 0 bases, with 14 bases between. Germline assignment: CDR1 DFQATT and CDR2 SNEGSKA (reference sequence). CDR3 amino acids: CSASRTGATNEKLFF. CDR3 DNA sequence: TGCAGTGCGTCTAGGACGGGGGCAACTAATGAAAAACTGTTTTTT.